This T cell receptor (beta chain) was observed in a study of T cells in localized non-small cell lung cancer. Clones were sequenced by immunoSEQ multiplex PCR, and TCRdb holds only the in-frame ones, with some missing. The top ten hold approximately 4.8% of the sample, which has some 52,000 clones, around 82% seen once. This CDR3 region has 15 residues. The germline V gene has CDR1 LGHNA and CDR2 YSLEER. V lost 4 bases and J lost 7; bases outside the gene matches: 9. Study results and caveats: Among the tissues sampled, uninvolved adjacent lung had the highest T cell clonality, above tumor.

As concerns this clone: Its antigen remains unknown.

Sequencing was performed on PBMCs, taken before any cancer treatment. The V gene is TRBV4-3, the J gene TRBJ2-2, with 7 bases matching TRBD1. The clonotype comes from a woman aged 40-75 years with stage II lung adenocarcinoma. The CDR3 region is CASSRGTDQGGELFF. The CDR3 DNA reads TGCGCCAGCAGCCGGGGGACAGACCAGGGCGGGGAGCTGTTTTTT.